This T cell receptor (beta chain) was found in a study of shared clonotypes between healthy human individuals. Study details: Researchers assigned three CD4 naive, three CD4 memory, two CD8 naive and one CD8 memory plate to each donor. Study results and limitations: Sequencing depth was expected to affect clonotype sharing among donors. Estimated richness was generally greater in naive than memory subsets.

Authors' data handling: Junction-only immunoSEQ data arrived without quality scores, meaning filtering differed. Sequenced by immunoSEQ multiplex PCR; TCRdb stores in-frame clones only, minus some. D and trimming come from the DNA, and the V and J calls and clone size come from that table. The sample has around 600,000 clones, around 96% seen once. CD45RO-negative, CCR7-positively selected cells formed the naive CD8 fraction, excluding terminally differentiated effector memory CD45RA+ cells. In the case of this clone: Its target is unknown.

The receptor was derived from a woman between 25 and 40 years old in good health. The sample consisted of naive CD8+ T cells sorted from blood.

The CDR3: CASSEWLAGSTTDTQYF. CDR3 nucleotide sequence: TGTGCCAGCAGTGAATGGTTGGCGGGATCTACTACAGATACGCAGTATTTT. J is TRBJ2-3 and V is TRBV25-1, with a possible D match to TRBD2 (6 bases). The V gene lost 1 base and the J gene lost 3 bases, with 17 bases spanning the gap. The CDR3 is 17 amino acids. Germline V gives CDR1 MGHDK, CDR2 SYGVNS. Complete variable domain (other parts from reference TRBV25-1 and TRBJ2-3): EADIYQTPRYLVIGTGKKITLECSQTMGHDKMYWYQQDPGMELHLIHYSYGVNSTEKGDLSSESTVSRIRTEHFPLTLESARPSHTSQYLCASSEWLAGSTTDTQYFGPGTRLTVL.